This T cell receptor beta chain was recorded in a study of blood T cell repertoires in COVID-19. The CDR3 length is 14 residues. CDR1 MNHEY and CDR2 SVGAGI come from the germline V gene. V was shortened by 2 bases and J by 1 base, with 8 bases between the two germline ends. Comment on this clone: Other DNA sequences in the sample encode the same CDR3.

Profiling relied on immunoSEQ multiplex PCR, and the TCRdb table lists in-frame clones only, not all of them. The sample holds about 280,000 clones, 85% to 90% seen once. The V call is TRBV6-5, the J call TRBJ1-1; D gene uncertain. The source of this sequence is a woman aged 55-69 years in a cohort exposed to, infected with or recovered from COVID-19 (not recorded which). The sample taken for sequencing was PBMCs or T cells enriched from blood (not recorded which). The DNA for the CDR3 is TGTGCCAGCAGTTACAGCAACAGGAACACTGAAGCTTTCTTT. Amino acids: CASSYSNRNTEAFF.